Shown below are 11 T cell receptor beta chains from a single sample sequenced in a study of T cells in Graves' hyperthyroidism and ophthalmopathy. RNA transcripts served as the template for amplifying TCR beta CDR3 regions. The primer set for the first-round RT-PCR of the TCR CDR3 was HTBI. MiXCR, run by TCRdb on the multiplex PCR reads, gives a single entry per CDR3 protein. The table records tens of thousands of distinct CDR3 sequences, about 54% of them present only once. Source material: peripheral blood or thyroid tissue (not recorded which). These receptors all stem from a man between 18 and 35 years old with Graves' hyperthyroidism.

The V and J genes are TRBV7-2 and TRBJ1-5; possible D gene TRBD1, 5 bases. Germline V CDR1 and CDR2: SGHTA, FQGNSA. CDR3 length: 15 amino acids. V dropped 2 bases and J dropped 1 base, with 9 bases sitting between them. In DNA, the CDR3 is TGTGCCAGCAGCTTAACCCAGGGAAGCAATCAGCCCCAGCATTTT. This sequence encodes CASSLTQGSNQPQHF.

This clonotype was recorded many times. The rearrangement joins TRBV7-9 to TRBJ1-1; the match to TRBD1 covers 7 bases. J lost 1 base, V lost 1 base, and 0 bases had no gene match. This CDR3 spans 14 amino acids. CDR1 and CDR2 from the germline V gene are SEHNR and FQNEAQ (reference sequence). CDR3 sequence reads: CASSLGQGNTEAFF. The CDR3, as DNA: TGTGCCAGCAGCTTAGGACAGGGGAACACTGAAGCTTTCTTT.

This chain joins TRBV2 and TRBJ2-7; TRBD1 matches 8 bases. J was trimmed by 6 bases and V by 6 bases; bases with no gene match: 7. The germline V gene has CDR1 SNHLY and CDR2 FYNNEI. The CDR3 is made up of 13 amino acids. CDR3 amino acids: CASREGQAPEQYF. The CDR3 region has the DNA TGTGCCAGCAGGGAGGGACAGGCCCCCGAGCAGTACTTC.

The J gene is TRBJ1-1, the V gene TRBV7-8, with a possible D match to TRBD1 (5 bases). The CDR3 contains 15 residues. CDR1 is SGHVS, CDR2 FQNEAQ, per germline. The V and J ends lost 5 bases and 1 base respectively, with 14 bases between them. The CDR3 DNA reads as TGTGCCAGCAGCCCTTCCCCGGGGGGGAACACTGAAGCTTTCTTT. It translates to CASSPSPGGNTEAFF.

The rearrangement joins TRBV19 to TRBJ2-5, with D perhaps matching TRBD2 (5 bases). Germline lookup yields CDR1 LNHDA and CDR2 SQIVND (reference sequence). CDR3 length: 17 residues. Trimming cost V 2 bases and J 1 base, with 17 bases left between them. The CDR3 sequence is CASSIPPRGSLQETQYF. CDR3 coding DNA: TGTGCCAGTAGTATACCACCTCGGGGTAGCCTCCAAGAGACCCAGTACTTC.

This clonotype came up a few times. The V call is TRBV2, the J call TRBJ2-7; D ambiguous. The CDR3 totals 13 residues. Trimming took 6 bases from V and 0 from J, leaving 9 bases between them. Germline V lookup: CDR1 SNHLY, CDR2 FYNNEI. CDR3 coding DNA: TGTGCCAGCAGCCCCCTTCACTCCTACGAGCAGTACTTC. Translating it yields CASSPLHSYEQYF.

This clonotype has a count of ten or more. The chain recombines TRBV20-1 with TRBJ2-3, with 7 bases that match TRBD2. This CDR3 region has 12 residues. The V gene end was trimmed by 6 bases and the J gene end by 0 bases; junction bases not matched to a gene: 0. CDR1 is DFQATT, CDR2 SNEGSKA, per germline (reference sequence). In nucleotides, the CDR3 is TGCAGTGCAGCGGGGAGCACAGATACGCAGTATTTT. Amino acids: CSAAGSTDTQYF.

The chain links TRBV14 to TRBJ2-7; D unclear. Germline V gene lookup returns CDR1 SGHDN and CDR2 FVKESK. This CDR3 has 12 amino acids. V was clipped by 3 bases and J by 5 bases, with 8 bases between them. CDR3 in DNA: TGTGCCAGCAGCCAGACCCGGGACGAGCAGTACTTC. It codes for CASSQTRDEQYF.

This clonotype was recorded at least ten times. CDR3: CAGGAFYEQYF. DNA for the CDR3: TGTGCCGGGGGAGCGTTCTACGAGCAGTACTTC. This chain uses TRBV6-1 with TRBJ2-7, with D perhaps being TRBD1 or TRBD2 (5 bases each). The V gene's germline CDR1 is MNHNS and CDR2 SASEGT. Between the trimmed V and J ends, which lost 11 bases and 3 bases, there was a span of 11 bases. The length of the CDR3 is 11 residues.

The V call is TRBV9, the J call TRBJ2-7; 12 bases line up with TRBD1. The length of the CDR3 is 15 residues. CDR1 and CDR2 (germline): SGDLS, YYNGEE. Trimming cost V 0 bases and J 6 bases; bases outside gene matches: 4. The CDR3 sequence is CASSVESGQGAEQYF. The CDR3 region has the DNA TGTGCCAGCAGCGTAGAATCGGGACAGGGGGCCGAGCAGTACTTC.

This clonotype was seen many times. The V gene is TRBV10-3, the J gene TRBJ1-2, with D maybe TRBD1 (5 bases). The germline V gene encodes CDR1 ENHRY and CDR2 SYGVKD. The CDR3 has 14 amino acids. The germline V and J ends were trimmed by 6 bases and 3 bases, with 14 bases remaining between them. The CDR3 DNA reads TGTGCCATCAGACAAGGGGACGCCCACTATGGCTACACCTTC. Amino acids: CAIRQGDAHYGYTF.